This T cell receptor (beta chain) was sequenced in a study of blood T cell repertoires in COVID-19. Study background: The cDNA or gDNA used as material had been derived from T cells, B-cell-depleted T cells, or PBMCs.

The CDR3 loop spans 11 amino acids. V shed 5 bases and J shed 8 bases, with 12 bases lying between them. Germline V gene lookup returns CDR1 DFQATT and CDR2 SNEGSKA (reference sequence). Method: immunoSEQ multiplex PCR; TCRdb's copy keeps in-frame clones and lacks some. The sample holds some 350,000 clones; 91% are singletons and the top ten take more than 3%. Sequenced: peripheral blood. V usage is TRBV20-1 and J usage is TRBJ1-1; D unresolved. This receptor was taken from a woman aged 18-29 years who had recovered from COVID-19. CDR3 in amino acids: CSAQRGREAFF. The DNA for the CDR3 is TGCAGTGCTCAGAGAGGTAGGGAAGCTTTCTTT.